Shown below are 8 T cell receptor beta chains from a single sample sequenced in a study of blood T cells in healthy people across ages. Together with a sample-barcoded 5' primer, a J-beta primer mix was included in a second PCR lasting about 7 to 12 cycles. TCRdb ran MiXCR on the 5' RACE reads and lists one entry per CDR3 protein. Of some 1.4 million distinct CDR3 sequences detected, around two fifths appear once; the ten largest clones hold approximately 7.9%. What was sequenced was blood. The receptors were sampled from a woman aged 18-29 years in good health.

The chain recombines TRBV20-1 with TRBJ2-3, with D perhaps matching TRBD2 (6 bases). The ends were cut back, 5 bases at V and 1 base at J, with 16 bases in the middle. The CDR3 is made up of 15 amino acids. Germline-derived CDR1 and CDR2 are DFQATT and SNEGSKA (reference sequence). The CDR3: CSALGREYGTDTQYF. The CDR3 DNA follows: TGCAGTGCTTTGGGCCGGGAGTACGGCACAGATACGCAGTATTTT.

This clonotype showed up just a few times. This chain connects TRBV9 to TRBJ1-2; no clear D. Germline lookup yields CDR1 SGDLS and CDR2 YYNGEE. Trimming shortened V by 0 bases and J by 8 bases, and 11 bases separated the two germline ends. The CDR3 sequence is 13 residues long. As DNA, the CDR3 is TGTGCCAGCAGCGTAGGTGGATCGGAAGGCTACACCTTC. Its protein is CASSVGGSEGYTF.

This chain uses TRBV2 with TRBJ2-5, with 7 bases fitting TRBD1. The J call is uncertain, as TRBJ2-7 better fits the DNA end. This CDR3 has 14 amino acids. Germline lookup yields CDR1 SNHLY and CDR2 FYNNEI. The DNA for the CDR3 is TGTGCCAGCAGTAACAGGGGTGGAGCCTACGAGCAGTACTTC. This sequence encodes CASSNRGGAYEQYF.

The CDR3 DNA sequence: TGCGCCAGCAGCCCGAGGGACAGGGGTATGAACTATGGCTACACCTTC. It yields the protein CASSPRDRGMNYGYTF. The chain links TRBV5-1 to TRBJ1-2, with TRBD1 matching 10 bases. This CDR3 spans 16 amino acids. J gave up 2 bases and V 4 bases, and 8 bases lay outside the gene matches. Per germline, CDR1 SGHRS and CDR2 YFSETQ.

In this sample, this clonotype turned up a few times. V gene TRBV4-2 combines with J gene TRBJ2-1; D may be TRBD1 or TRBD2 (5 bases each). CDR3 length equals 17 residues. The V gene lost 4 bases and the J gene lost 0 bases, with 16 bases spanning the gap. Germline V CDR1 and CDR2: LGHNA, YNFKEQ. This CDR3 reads CASSLHSKGSSYNEQFF. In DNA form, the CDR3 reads TGTGCCAGCAGCCTTCACTCTAAGGGGAGCTCCTACAATGAGCAGTTCTTC.

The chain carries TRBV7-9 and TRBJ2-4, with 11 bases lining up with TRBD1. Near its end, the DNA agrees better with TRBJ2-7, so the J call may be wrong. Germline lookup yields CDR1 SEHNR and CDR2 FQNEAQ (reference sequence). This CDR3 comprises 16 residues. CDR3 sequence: CASSPGGTGGAYEQYF. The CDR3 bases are TGTGCCAGCAGCCCAGGGGGGACAGGGGGTGCCTACGAGCAGTACTTC.

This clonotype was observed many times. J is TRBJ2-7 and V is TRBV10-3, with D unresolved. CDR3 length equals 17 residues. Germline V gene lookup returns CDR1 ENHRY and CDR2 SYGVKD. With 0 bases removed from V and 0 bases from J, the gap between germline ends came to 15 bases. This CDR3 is CAISESSRPLFSYEQYF. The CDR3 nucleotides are TGTGCCATCAGTGAGTCGTCGCGACCGCTATTCTCCTACGAGCAGTACTTC.

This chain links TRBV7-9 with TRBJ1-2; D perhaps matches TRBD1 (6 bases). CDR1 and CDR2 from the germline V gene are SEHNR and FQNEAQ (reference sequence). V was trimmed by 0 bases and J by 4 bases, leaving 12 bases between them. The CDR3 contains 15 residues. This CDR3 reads CASSLAERGGYGYTF. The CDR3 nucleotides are TGTGCCAGCAGCTTAGCGGAGAGAGGGGGCTATGGCTACACCTTC.